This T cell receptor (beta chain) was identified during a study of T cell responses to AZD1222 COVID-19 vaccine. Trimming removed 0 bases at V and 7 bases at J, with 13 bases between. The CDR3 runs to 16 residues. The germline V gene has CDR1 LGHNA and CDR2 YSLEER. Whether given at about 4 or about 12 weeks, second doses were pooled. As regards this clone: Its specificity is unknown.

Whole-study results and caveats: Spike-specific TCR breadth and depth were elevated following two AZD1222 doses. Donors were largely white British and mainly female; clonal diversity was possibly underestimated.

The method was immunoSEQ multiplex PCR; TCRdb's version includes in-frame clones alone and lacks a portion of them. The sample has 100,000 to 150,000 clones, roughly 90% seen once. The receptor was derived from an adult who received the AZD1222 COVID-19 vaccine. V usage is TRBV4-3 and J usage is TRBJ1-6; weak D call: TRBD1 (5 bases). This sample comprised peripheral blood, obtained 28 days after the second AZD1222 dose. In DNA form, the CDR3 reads TGCGCCAGCAGCCAAGAGTCGGCCAGGGTCAATTCACCCCTCCACTTT. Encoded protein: CASSQESARVNSPLHF.